The sequence of this TCR beta chain was determined in a study of blood T cell repertoires in COVID-19. Study as a whole: Sites across the United States, Italy and Spain contributed samples from acute and convalescent COVID-19. Sources were T cells, B-cell-depleted T cells, or PBMCs; the material itself was cDNA or gDNA.

In the original workflow: Amplification with reference gene primers provided the estimates of nucleated cell counts. Libraries were prepared by immunoSEQ multiplex PCR; TCRdb keeps only in-frame clonotypes and omits some of them. V and J calls plus clone size are reproduced from that table; the DNA served to infer D and trimming. The sample shows approximately 120,000 clones, 75% to 90% of them seen only once. Per germline, CDR1 MGHRA and CDR2 YSYEKL. This CDR3 comprises 16 residues. Trimming took 0 bases from V and 8 from J, leaving 19 bases between them. This chain links TRBV4-1 with TRBJ1-2; D remains unclear. Sequenced material: peripheral blood. This clonotype was obtained from a woman between 50 and 59 years old with acute or convalescent COVID-19. The CDR3 nucleotides are TGCGCCAGCAGCCAAGAACGGATAGGTGCGACAAGCGGCTACACCTTC. Its protein is CASSQERIGATSGYTF.